This paragraph covers one T cell receptor beta chain sequence. Its matching antigen is unknown. The data derive from a study of CD8 T cells in ankylosing spondylitis. TCRdb re-called the 5' RACE reads with MiXCR, one entry per CDR3 protein. The sample consists of 250,000 or so distinct CDR3 sequences, roughly 10% of them appearing once. General study findings and limits: It appeared that ankylosing spondylitis blood was characterized by a TCR beta motif of fewer than 10 highly homologous variants. Matched ankylosing spondylitis synovial fluid reportedly showed significant enrichment of disease-linked clones. Researchers report that disease-linked clones proved CD8+ and relatively rare in peripheral blood. There were earlier reports of some motif variants in reactive arthritis synovial fluid and blood.

Germline V CDR1 and CDR2: SGHVS, FNYEAQ. This CDR3 has 14 amino acids. The V end lost 5 bases, the J end lost 6 bases, and 13 bases lay between the germline ends. The V gene is TRBV7-6, the J gene TRBJ2-2; D might be TRBD1 (6 bases). The receptor comes from a male donor with ankylosing spondylitis or in good health (not recorded which). Sequencing was done on a sample of blood, either unsorted or a sorted T cell fraction (not recorded which). CDR3 residues: CASSKTRGSGELFF. CDR3 DNA sequence: TGTGCCAGCAGCAAGACCAGGGGTTCCGGGGAGCTGTTTTTT.